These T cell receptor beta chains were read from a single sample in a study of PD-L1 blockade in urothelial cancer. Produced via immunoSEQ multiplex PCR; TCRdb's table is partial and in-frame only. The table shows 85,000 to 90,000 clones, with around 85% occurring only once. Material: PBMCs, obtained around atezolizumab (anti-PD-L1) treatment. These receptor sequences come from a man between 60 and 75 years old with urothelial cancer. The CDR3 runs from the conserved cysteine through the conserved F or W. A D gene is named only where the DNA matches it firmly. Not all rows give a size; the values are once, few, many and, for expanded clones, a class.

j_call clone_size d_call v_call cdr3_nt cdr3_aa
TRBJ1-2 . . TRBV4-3 TGCGCCAGCAGCCAGGGTGGGGGGGGCCCTCTCTATGGCTACACCTTC CASSQGGGGPLYGYTF
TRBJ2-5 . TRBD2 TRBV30 TGTGCCTGGGGTAGCGGGACCAAAGAGACCCAGTACTTC CAWGSGTKETQYF
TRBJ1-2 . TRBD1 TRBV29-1 TGCAGCGCCCGGGGACAGGGGGGCGGCTACACCTTC CSARGQGGGYTF
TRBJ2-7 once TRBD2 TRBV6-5 TGTGCCAGCAGTTACGGGGCGGGAGGGACCTACGAGCAGTACTTC CASSYGAGGTYEQYF
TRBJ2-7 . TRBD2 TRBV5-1 TGCGCCAGCAGGCGGACTAGCGGGACCGTCGAGCAGTACTTC CASRRTSGTVEQYF
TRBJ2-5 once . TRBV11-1 TGTGCCAGCAGCTTACATGCAGTCAGGGAGACCCAGTACTTC CASSLHAVRETQYF
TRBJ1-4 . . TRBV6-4 TGTGCCAGCAGTGAAGGGAGAACTAATGAAAAACTGTTTTTT CASSEGRTNEKLFF
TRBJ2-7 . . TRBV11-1 TGTGCCAGCAGCTTAGAGTTCCGGGACGAGCAGTACTTC CASSLEFRDEQYF
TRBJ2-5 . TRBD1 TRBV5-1 TGCGCCAGCAGCTTAACAGGGGGGCAAGAGACCCAGTACTTC CASSLTGGQETQYF
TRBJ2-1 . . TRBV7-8 TGTGCCAGCAGCCCGCTAGCGACGAGCTCCTACAATGAGCAGTTCTTC CASSPLATSSYNEQFF
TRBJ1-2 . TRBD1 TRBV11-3 TGTGCCAGCAGCTTAGATCGGACAGGGGGGATTAACTATGGCTACACCTTC CASSLDRTGGINYGYTF
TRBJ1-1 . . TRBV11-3 TGTGCCAGCAGCTTAGGTTCTGCCGGAGCTTTCTTT CASSLGSAGAFF
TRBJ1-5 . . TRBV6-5 TGTGCCAGCAGTTACTCCTCGGGTCAGCCCCAGCATTTT CASSYSSGQPQHF
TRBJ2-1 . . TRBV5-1 TGCGCCAGCAGCTTGGCGGCTAGCGCCAGGGATGAGCAGTTCTTC CASSLAASARDEQFF
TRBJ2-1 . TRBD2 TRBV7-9 TGTGCCAGCAGCTTACTCGGGAGGAATGGAAATGAGCAGTTCTTC CASSLLGRNGNEQFF
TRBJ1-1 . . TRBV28 TGTGCCAGCAGTTTCCTCGGTCGGAACACTGAAGCTTTCTTT CASSFLGRNTEAFF
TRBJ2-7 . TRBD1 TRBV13 TGTGCCAGCAGCTTTGGCGGGACAGGGTACGGAGAGCAGTACTTC CASSFGGTGYGEQYF
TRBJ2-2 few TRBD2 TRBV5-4 TGTGCCAGCAGGCCCGGGACTAGCGGGACGACCGGGGAGCTGTTTTTT CASRPGTSGTTGELFF
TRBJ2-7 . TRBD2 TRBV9 TGTGCCAGCAGCCCCTTGGTAGCGGGAGGTTATGAGCAGTACTTC CASSPLVAGGYEQYF
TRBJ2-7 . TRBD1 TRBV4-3 TGCGCCAGCAGCAACTGGGACAGGGATATCCACGAGCAGTACTTC CASSNWDRDIHEQYF
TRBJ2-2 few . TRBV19 TGTGCCAGTTCTCTCGACTACCTTCACACCGGGGAGCTGTTTTTT CASSLDYLHTGELFF
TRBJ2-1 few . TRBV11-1 TGTGCCAGCCAACCCCGGGCGGGACTTACGAACAATGAGCAGTTCTTC CASQPRAGLTNNEQFF
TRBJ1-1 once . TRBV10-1 TGCGCCAGCAGGGAATCCGGGTACACTGAAGCTTTCTTT CASRESGYTEAFF
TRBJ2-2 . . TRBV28 TGTGCCAGCAGATTTCCAGGGGCCCCCGGGGAGCTGTTTTTT CASRFPGAPGELFF
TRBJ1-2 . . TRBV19 TGTGCCAGTAGCGACTCGGGGGGACAAGAACCATCCTATGGCTACACCTTC CASSDSGGQEPSYGYTF
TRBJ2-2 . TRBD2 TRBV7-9 TGTGCCAGCAGCCCGGGACTAGCGGGAGGCACCGGGGAGCTGTTTTTT CASSPGLAGGTGELFF
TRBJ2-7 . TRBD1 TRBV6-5 TGTGCCAGCAGCGGGACAGGGGTCGAGCAGTACTTC CASSGTGVEQYF
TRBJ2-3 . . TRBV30 TGTGCCTGGAGTGGGCGGGAATCTAGCACAGATACGCAGTATTTT CAWSGRESSTDTQYF
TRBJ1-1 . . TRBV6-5 TGTGCCAGCAGTTCGACAGTAAACACTGAAGCTTTCTTT CASSSTVNTEAFF
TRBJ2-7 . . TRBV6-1 TGTGCCAGCAGAACAGTCTACGAGCAGTACTTC CASRTVYEQYF
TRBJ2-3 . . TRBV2 TGTGCCAGCGGACCATTAGCGGATACGCAGTATTTT CASGPLADTQYF
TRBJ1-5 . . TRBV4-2 TGTGCCAGCAGCCGCGATAAATTCGGAGATCAGCCCCAGCATTTT CASSRDKFGDQPQHF
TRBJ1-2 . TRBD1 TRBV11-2 TGTGCCAGCATCGGGACAGGGGAAAACTATGGCTACACCTTC CASIGTGENYGYTF
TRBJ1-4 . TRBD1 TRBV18 TGTGCCAGCTCACCAACAGGGGGCACCGGGGAAAAACTGTTTTTT CASSPTGGTGEKLFF
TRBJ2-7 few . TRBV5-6 TGTGCCAGCAGCTTGTACGGGCCAGGGGAGACCTACGAGCAGTACTTC CASSLYGPGETYEQYF
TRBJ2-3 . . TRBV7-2 TGTGCCAGCAGCCTACCTGGCGGAGCCGCCACAGATACGCAGTATTTT CASSLPGGAATDTQYF
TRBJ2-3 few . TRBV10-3 TGTGCCACTCGGACAACCCCAGATACGCAGTATTTT CATRTTPDTQYF
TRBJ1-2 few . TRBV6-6 TGTGCCAGCAGTTTGGCCTCCTATGGCTACACCTTC CASSLASYGYTF
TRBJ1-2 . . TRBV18 TGTGCCAGCTCACCTGGGGGGAACTATGGCTACACCTTC CASSPGGNYGYTF
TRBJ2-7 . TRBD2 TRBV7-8 TGTGCCAGCAGCTTATACAGGGGACTAGCGGGACTCTACGAGCAGTACTTC CASSLYRGLAGLYEQYF
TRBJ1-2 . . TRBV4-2 TGTGCCAGCAGCCAAGATAGGACAGCCAACTATGGCTACACCTTC CASSQDRTANYGYTF
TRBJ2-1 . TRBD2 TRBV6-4 TGTGCCAGCAGTCTCGGACTAGCGGGAGTAGAGCAGTTCTTC CASSLGLAGVEQFF
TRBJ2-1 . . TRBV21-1 TGTGCCAGCAGCAAGGAGGGAAACTCCTACAATGAGCAGTTCTTC CASSKEGNSYNEQFF
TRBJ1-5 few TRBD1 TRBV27 TGTGCCAGCAGTCTAAACAGGGGGCAGGGGCCCCAGCATTTT CASSLNRGQGPQHF
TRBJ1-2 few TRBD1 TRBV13 TGTGCCAGCAGCCCGACAGGGCGGAACTATGGCTACACCTTC CASSPTGRNYGYTF
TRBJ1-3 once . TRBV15 TGTGCCACCAGCACCAGGGACTTTAGCTCTGGAAACACCATATATTTT CATSTRDFSSGNTIYF
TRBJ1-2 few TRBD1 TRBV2 TGTGCCAGCAGTGAAACAGGGGTGTATGGCTACACCTTC CASSETGVYGYTF
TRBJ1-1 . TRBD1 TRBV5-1 TGCGCCAGCAGCTTGGGGGGGGACAGGGGGGCTGAAGCTTTCTTT CASSLGGDRGAEAFF
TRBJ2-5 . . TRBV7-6 TGTGCCAGCAGCTTAGCGTGGTTAGCGCTACAAGAGACCCAGTACTTC CASSLAWLALQETQYF
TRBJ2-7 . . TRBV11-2 TGTGCCAGCAGCTTAGATAGGTCCCGGGTCCGGGAGCAGTACTTC CASSLDRSRVREQYF
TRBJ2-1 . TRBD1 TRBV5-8 TGTGCCAGCAGCTTGTCTTGGACAGGGGTACGAGAGCAGTTCTTC CASSLSWTGVREQFF
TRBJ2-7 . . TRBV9 TGTGCCAGCAGCCAGTACCGGGAGTCGGGCGAGCAGTACTTC CASSQYRESGEQYF
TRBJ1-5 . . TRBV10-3 TGTGCCATCAGTGAGTCCGCCAGACTTGATCAGCCCCAGCATTTT CAISESARLDQPQHF
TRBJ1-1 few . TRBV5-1 TGCGCCAGCAGCCTGGTGAGCTACGGCACTGAAGCTTTCTTT CASSLVSYGTEAFF
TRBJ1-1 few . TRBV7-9 TGTGCCAGCGGGCACACCATGGACACTGAAGCTTTCTTT CASGHTMDTEAFF